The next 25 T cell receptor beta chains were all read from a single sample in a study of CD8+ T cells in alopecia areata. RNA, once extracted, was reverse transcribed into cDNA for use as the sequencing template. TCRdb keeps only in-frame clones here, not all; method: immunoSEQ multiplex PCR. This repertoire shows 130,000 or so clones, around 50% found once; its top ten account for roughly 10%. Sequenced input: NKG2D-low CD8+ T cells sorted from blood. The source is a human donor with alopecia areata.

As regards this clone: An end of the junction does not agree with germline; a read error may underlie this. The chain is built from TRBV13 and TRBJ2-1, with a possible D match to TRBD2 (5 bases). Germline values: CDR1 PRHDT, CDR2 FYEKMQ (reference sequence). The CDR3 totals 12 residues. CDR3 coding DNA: TGTGCCAGCAGCTCCCCCCGGACTCCAAAGGTCTTC. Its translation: CASSSPRTPKVF. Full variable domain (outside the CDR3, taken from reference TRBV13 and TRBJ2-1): AAGVIQSPRHLIKEKRETATLKCYPIPRHDTVYWYQQGPGQDPQFLISFYEKMQSDKGSIPDRFSAQQFSDYHSELNMSSLELGDSALYFCASSSPRTPKVFGPGTRLTVL.

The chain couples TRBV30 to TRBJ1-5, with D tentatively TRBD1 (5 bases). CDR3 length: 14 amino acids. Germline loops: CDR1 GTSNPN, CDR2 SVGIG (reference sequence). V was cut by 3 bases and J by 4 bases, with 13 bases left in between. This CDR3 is CAWSIGRGNQPQHF. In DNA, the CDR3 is TGTGCCTGGAGCATTGGAAGGGGAAATCAGCCCCAGCATTTT.

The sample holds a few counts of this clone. The CDR3 reads CASSSPGQGYNEQFF. CDR3 in DNA: TGTGCCAGCAGCTCCCCGGGACAGGGTTACAATGAGCAGTTCTTC. The rearrangement links TRBV13 to TRBJ2-1; 9 bases are a match to TRBD1. V trimming: 4 bases; J trimming: 4 bases; junction bases outside the gene matches: 5. The germline V gene encodes CDR1 PRHDT and CDR2 FYEKMQ (reference sequence). CDR3 length equals 15 residues.

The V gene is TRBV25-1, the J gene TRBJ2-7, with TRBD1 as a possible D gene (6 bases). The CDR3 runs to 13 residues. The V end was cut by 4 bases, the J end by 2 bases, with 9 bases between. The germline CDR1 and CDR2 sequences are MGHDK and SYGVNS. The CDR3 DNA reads TGTGCCAGCAGTGGACGGACAGCCTACGAGCAGTACTTC. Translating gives CASSGRTAYEQYF.

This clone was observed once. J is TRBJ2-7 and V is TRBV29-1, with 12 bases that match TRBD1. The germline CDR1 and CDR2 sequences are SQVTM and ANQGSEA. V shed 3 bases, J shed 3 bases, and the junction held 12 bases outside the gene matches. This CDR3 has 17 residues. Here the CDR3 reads CSVENTGQGALVYEQYF. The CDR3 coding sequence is TGCAGCGTTGAGAATACGGGACAGGGGGCTTTGGTCTACGAGCAGTACTTC.

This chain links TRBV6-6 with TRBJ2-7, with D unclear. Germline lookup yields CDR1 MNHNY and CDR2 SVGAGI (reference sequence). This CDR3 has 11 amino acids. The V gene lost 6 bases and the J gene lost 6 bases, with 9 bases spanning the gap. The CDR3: CASSPLLEQYF. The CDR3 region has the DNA TGTGCCAGCAGCCCTCTCCTCGAGCAGTACTTC.

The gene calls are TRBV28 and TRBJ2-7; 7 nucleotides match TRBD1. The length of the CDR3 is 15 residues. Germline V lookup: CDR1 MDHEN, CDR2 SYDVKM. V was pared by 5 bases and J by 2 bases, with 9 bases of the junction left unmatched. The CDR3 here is CASSAFPGQTYEQYF. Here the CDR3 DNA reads TGTGCCAGCAGTGCCTTCCCGGGACAGACCTACGAGCAGTACTTC.

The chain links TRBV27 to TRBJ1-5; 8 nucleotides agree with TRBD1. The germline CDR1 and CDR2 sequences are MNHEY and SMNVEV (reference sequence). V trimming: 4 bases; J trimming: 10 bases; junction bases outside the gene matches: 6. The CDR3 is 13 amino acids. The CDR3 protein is CASSSLDREPQHF. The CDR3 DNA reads TGTGCCAGCAGTTCCTTGGACAGGGAACCCCAGCATTTT.

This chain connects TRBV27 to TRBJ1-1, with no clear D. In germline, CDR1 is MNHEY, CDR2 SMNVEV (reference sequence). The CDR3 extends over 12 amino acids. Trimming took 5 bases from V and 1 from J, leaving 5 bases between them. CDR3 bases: TGTGCCAGCAGTAACTGGAACACTGAAGCTTTCTTT. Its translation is CASSNWNTEAFF.

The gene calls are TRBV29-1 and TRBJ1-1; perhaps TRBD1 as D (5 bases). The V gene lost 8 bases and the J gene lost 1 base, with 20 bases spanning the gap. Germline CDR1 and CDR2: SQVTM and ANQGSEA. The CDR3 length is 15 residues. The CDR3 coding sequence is TGCAGCCTGACCCGCATCTGGGGGAAGAACACTGAAGCTTTCTTT. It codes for CSLTRIWGKNTEAFF.

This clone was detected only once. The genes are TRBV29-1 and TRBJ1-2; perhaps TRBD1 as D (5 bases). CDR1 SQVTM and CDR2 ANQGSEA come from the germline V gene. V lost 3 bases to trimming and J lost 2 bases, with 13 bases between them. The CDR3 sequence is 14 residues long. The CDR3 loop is CSVESATANYGYTF. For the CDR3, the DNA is TGCAGCGTTGAGTCCGCGACAGCCAACTATGGCTACACCTTC.

The CDR3 DNA is TGTGCCTGGTCTGTGGGGACGATCTACGAGCAGTACTTC. It encodes CAWSVGTIYEQYF. The genes are TRBV30 and TRBJ2-7; D is possibly TRBD1 or TRBD2 (5 bases each). Germline lookup yields CDR1 GTSNPN and CDR2 SVGIG (reference sequence). CDR3 length equals 13 residues. V was clipped by 5 bases and J by 3 bases, with 14 bases between them.

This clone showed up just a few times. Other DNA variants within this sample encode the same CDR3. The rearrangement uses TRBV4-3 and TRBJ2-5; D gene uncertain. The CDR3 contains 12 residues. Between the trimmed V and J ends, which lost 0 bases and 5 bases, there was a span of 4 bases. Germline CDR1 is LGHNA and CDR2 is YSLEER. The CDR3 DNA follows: TGCGCCAGCAGCCAAGATCGGGAGACCCAGTACTTC. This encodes CASSQDRETQYF.

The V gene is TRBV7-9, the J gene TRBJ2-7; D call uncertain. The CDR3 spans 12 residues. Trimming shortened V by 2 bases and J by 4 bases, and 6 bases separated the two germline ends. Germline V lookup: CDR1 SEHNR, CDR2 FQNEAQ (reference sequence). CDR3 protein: CASSLIGYEQYF. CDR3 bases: TGTGCCAGCAGCTTAATCGGTTACGAGCAGTACTTC.

CDR3 nucleotides: TGTGCCAGCAGCTTCGGGACCAATGAGCAGTTCTTC. This gives the protein CASSFGTNEQFF. This sequence joins TRBV13 and TRBJ2-1; D is tentatively TRBD1 or TRBD2 (5 bases each). The V gene's germline CDR1 is PRHDT and CDR2 FYEKMQ (reference sequence). The CDR3 is made up of 12 amino acids. V shed 3 bases and J shed 6 bases, with 6 bases lying between them.

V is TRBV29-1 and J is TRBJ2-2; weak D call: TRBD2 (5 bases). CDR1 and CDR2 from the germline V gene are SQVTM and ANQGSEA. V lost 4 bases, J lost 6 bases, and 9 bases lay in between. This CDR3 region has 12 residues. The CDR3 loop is CSVASEAGELFF. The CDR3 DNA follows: TGCAGCGTTGCATCGGAGGCCGGGGAGCTGTTTTTT.

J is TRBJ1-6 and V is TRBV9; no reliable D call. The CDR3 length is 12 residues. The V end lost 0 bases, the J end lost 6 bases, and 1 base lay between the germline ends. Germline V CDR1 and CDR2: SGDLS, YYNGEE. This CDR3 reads CASSVANSPLHF. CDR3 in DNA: TGTGCCAGCAGCGTAGCTAATTCACCCCTCCACTTT.

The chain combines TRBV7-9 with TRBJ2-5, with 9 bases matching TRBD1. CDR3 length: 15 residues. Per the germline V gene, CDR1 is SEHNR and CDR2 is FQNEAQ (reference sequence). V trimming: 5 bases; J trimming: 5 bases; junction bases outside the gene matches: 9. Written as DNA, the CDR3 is TGTGCCAGCAGCCGACTCACAGGGGGCGGCGAGACCCAGTACTTC. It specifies CASSRLTGGGETQYF.

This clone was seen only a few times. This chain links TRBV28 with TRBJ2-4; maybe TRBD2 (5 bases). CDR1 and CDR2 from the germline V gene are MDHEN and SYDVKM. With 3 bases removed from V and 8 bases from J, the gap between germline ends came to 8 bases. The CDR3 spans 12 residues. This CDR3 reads CASSFGVDIQYF. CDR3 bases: TGTGCCAGCAGTTTCGGGGTGGACATTCAGTACTTC.

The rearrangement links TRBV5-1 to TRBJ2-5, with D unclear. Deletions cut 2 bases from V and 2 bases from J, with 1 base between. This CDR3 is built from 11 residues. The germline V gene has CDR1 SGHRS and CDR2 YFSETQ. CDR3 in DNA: TGCGCCAGCAGCTTACAAGAGACCCAGTACTTC. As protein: CASSLQETQYF. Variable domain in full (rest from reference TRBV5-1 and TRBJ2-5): KAGVTQTPRYLIKTRGQQVTLSCSPISGHRSVSWYQQTPGQGLQFLFEYFSETQRNKGNFPGRFSGRQFSNSRSEMNVSTLELGDSALYLCASSLQETQYFGPGTRLLVL.

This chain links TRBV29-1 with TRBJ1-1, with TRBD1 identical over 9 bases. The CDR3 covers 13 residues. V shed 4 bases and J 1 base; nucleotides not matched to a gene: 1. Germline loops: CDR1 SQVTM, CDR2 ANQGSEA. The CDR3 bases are TGCAGCGTTGGGGGACAGGGGAACACTGAAGCTTTCTTT. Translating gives CSVGGQGNTEAFF.

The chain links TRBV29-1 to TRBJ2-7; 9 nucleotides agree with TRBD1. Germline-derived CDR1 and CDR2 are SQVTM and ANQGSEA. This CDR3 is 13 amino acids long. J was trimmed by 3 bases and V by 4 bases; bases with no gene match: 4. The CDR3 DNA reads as TGCAGCGTTGGATTGGACAGGGGCTACGAGCAGTACTTC. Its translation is CSVGLDRGYEQYF.

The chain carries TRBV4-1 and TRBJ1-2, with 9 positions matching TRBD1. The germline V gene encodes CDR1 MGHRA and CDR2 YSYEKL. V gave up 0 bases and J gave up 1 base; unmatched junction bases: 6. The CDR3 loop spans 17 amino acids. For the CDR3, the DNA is TGCGCCAGCAGCCAAGAAGGGACAGGGTCTGGTAACTATGGCTACACCTTC. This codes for CASSQEGTGSGNYGYTF.

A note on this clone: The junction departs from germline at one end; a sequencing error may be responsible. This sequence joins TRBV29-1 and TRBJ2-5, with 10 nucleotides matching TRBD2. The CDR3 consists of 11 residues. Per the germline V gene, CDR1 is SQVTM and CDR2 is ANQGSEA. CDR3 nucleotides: TGCAGCGGTGAACTAGCGGGGATCCAGTACTTC. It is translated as CSGELAGIQYF.

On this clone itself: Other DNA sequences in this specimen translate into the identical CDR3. The CDR3 DNA reads as TGCAGCGTCGGTAACACTGAAGCTTTCTTT. Translation: CSVGNTEAFF. This sequence joins TRBV29-1 and TRBJ1-1, with unresolved D. Trimming left V 6 bases short and J 2 bases short, with 4 bases between. Germline loops: CDR1 SQVTM, CDR2 ANQGSEA. This CDR3 has 10 amino acids. Complete variable domain (other parts from reference TRBV29-1 and TRBJ1-1): SAVISQKPSRDICQRGTSLTIQCQVDSQVTMMFWYRQQPGQSLTLIATANQGSEATYESGFVIDKFPISRPNLTFSTLTVSNMSPEDSSIYLCSVGNTEAFFGQGTRLTVV.